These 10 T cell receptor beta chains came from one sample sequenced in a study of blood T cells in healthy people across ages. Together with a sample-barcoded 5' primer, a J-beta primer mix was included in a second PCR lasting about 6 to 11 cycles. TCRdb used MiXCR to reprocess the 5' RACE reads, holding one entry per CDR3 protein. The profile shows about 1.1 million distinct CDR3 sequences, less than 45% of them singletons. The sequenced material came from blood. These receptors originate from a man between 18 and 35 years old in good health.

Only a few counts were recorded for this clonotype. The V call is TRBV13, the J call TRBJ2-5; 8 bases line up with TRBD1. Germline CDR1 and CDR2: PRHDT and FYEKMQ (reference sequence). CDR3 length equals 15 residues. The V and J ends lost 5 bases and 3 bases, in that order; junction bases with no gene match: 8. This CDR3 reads CASSERTGSKETQYF. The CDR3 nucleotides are TGTGCCAGCAGCGAACGGACAGGGTCTAAAGAGACCCAGTACTTC.

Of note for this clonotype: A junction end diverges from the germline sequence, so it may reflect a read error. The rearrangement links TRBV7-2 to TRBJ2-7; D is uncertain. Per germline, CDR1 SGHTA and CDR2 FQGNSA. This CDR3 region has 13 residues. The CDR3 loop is CVSSLEHLNIQYF. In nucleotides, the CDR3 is TGTGTCAGCAGCTTAGAACATTTAAACATTCAGTACTTT.

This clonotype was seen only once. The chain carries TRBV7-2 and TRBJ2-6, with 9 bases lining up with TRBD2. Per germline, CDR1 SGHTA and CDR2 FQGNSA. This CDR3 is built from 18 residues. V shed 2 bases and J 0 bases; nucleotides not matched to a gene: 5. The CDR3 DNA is TGTGCCAGCAGCTTAATAGCGGGGGAGTTCTCTGGGGCCAACGTCCTGACTTTC. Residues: CASSLIAGEFSGANVLTF. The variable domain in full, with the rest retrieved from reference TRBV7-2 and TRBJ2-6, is GAGVSQSPSNKVTEKGKDVELRCDPISGHTALYWYRQSLGQGLEFLIYFQGNSAPDKSGLPSDRFSAERTGGSVSTLTIQRTQQEDSAVYLCASSLIAGEFSGANVLTFGAGSRLTVL.

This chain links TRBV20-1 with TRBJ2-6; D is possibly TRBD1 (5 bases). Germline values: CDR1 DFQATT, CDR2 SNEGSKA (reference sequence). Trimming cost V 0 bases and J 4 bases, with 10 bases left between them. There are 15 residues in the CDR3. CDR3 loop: CSAREARAGANVLTF. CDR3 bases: TGCAGTGCTAGAGAAGCCAGGGCAGGGGCCAACGTCCTGACTTTC.

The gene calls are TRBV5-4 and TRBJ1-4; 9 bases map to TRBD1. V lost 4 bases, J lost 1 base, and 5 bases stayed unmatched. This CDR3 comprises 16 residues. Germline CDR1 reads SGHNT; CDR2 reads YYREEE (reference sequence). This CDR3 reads CASSQGQGGTNEKLFF. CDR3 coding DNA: TGTGCCAGCAGCCAGGGACAGGGCGGAACTAATGAAAAACTGTTTTTT.

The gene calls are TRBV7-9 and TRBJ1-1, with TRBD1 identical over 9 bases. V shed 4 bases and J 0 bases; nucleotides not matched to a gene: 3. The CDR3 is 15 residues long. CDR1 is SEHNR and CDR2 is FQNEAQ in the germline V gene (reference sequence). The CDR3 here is CASSWTGALNTEAFF. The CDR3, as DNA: TGTGCCAGCAGCTGGACAGGGGCCCTGAACACTGAAGCTTTCTTT.

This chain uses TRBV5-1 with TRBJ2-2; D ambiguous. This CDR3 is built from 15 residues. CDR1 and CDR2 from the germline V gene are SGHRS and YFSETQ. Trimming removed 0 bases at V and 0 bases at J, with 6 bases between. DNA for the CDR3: TGCGCCAGCAGCTTGGCCCTCGCGAACACCGGGGAGCTGTTTTTT. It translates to CASSLALANTGELFF.

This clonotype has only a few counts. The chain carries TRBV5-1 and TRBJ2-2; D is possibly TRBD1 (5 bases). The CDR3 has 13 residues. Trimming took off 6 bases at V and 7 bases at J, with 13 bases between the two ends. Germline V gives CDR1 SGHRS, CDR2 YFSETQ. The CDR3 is CASKSPGHGELFF. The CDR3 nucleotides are TGCGCCAGCAAATCTCCAGGGCACGGGGAGCTGTTTTTT.

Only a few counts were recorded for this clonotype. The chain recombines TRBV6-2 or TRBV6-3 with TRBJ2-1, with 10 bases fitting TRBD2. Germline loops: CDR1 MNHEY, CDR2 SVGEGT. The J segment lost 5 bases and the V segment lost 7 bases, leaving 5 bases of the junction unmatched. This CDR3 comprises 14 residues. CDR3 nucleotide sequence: TGTGCCAGCACTTTTAGCGGGGGGCACAATGAGCAGTTCTTC. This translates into CASTFSGGHNEQFF.

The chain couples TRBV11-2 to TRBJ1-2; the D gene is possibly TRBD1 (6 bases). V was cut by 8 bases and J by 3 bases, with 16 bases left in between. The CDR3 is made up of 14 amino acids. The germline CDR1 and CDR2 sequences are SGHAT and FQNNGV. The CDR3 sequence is CASARGAGDYGYTF. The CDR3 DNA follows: TGTGCCAGCGCCCGGGGGGCAGGGGACTATGGCTACACCTTC.